This T cell receptor (beta chain) was sequenced in a study of PD-1 blockade in classical Hodgkin lymphoma. Exposure to brentuximab vedotin varied, and each patient had relapsed following autologous stem cell transplantation. Sequenced by immunoSEQ multiplex PCR; TCRdb stores in-frame clones only, minus some. This table has tens of thousands of clones, approximately 70% appearing once. Losses at the gene ends were 2 bases for V and 8 bases for J; bases not matched to a gene: 6. The germline CDR1 and CDR2 sequences are PRHDT and FYEKMQ (reference sequence). The CDR3 runs 14 residues. The count of this clone is one. Its antigen is undetermined. Study findings and constraints: Newly diagnosed patients were reported to exhibit reduced baseline TCR diversity relative to healthy donors. Newly diagnosed and completely responding patients shared comparable baseline diversity. While CD8+ TCR diversity did not rise significantly by C4D1, CD4+ TCR diversity did.

The V gene is TRBV13, the J gene TRBJ1-2; 9 bases agree with TRBD1. This sequence was found in a human donor with classical Hodgkin lymphoma. This specimen was peripheral blood mononuclear cells (PBMCs), taken at baseline. CDR3 region: CASSLRDREEGYTF. For the CDR3, the DNA is TGTGCCAGCAGCTTACGGGACAGGGAAGAGGGCTACACCTTC. The whole variable domain, filled in from reference TRBV13 and TRBJ1-2, reads AAGVIQSPRHLIKEKRETATLKCYPIPRHDTVYWYQQGPGQDPQFLISFYEKMQSDKGSIPDRFSAQQFSDYHSELNMSSLELGDSALYFCASSLRDREEGYTFGSGTRLTVV.